This T cell receptor beta chain was retrieved from a study of T-cell reconstitution after alpha-beta-depleted transplantation in children. Study results and caveats: It was newly produced T cells that mostly accounted for T-cell counts and diversity one year after transplant.

Worth noting for this clonotype: The antigen remains undetermined.

Looked up from germline, CDR1 is MNHEY and CDR2 is SVGAGI. The CDR3 contains 17 residues. The V segment lost 2 bases and the J segment 6 bases; nucleotides outside the gene matches: 13. TCRbeta library preparation incorporated unique molecular identifiers. TCRdb re-called the PCR reads with MiXCR, one entry per CDR3 protein. The profile covers approximately 980,000 distinct CDR3 sequences, with 25% to 35% appearing a single time and roughly 31% taken by the ten largest. This chain connects TRBV6-5 to TRBJ2-3; 8 bases line up with TRBD2. This sequence was found in a boy younger than two who had a stem cell transplant for SCID, so the T cells may come from the graft donor. The sequenced sample was PBMCs, mostly from graft donor cells, obtained 360 days after TCRalphabeta/CD19-depleted stem cell transplant. The CDR3 reads CASSYGAGGLLGDTQYF. The CDR3 DNA is TGTGCCAGCAGTTACGGGGCGGGGGGCCTACTTGGGGATACGCAGTATTTT.